Listed below are T cell receptor beta chains from one sample, sequenced in a study of blood T cell repertoires in COVID-19. Here immunoSEQ multiplex PCR was the method, and the copy in TCRdb shows in-frame clones only, minus some. The table has about 430,000 clones, 85% to 90% seen once. Sequencing was carried out using PBMCs or T cells enriched from blood (not recorded which). Source of these receptors: a man younger than 45 who had recovered from COVID-19. Each CDR3 is given with its conserved first and last residue. The D gene is left open where the match is weak. For some rows the clone size is stated as once, few or many, or as a class when expanded; others skip it.

J | V | size | length | D | DNA | CDR3
TRBJ1-1 | TRBV7-2 | few | 14 | NA | TGTGCCAGCAGCTTACTTAGACAGAACACTGAAGCTTTCTTT | CASSLLRQNTEAFF
TRBJ2-1 | TRBV7-8 | NA | 15 | TRBD1 | TGTGCCAGCAGCCGACGGGACAGGTCCTACAATGAGCAGTTCTTC | CASSRRDRSYNEQFF
TRBJ2-3 | TRBV6-5 | NA | 13 | NA | TGTGCCAGCAGCTCCCCAGGGGCGGGTACGCAGTATTTT | CASSSPGAGTQYF
TRBJ1-2 | TRBV28 | NA | 16 | NA | TGTGCCAGCAGTCTGGATAGGGGGGGCTTTAACTATGGCTACACCTTC | CASSLDRGGFNYGYTF
TRBJ1-4 | TRBV29-1 | few | 12 | NA | TGCAGCGTTAGGAGGGGAGGCGAAAAACTGTTTTTT | CSVRRGGEKLFF
TRBJ1-2 | TRBV5-6 | NA | 13 | TRBD1 | TGTGCCAGCAGCCAGGGACAGGGGGGTGGCTACACCTTC | CASSQGQGGGYTF
TRBJ2-3 | TRBV27 | once | 15 | NA | TGTGCCAGCAGTTTATTCCAGGGAAGCACAGATACGCAGTATTTT | CASSLFQGSTDTQYF
TRBJ2-1 | TRBV9 | NA | 14 | NA | TGTGCCAGCAGCGTCCGGGACTCTTACAATGAGCAGTTCTTC | CASSVRDSYNEQFF
TRBJ2-1 | TRBV7-2 | few | 13 | NA | TGTGCCAGCAACCTCCTAGCACGCAATGAGCAGTTCTTC | CASNLLARNEQFF
TRBJ1-5 | TRBV28 | few | 12 | NA | TGTGCCAGCAGTCCACCTGGGCGGCCCCAGCATTTT | CASSPPGRPQHF
TRBJ1-1 | TRBV5-1 | NA | 14 | NA | TGCGCCAGCAGCAGAGGGACAACGAACACTGAAGCTTTCTTT | CASSRGTTNTEAFF
TRBJ1-6 | TRBV7-9 | NA | 17 | NA | TGTGCCAGCAGCTCCCGTACAGGGAGCTCCTATAATTCACCCCTCCACTTT | CASSSRTGSSYNSPLHF
TRBJ2-4 | TRBV30 | NA | 12 | NA | TGTGCCTGGAGTGGCCCAGAAAACATTCAGTACTTC | CAWSGPENIQYF
TRBJ1-2 | TRBV2 | NA | 16 | TRBD1 | TGTGCCAGCAGTGGAGGACAGGGGCTCATTGGGTATGGCTACACCTTC | CASSGGQGLIGYGYTF
TRBJ1-2 | TRBV29-1 | NA | 15 | TRBD1 | TGCAGCGTTGGTTGGACAGGCGTATCAAACTATGGCTACACCTTC | CSVGWTGVSNYGYTF
TRBJ2-7 | TRBV2 | NA | 14 | NA | TGTGCCAGTACTTTCGGGACGGAGGGCTACGAGCAGTACTTC | CASTFGTEGYEQYF
TRBJ2-1 | TRBV23-1 | NA | 14 | TRBD1 | TGCGCCAGCAGGGACCGGGACAGAAGAAATGAGCAGTTCTTC | CASRDRDRRNEQFF
TRBJ2-5 | TRBV19 | once | 16 | TRBD1 | TGTGCCAGTACCAGCCTTGGGACAGGGGGCCAGGAGACCCAGTACTTC | CASTSLGTGGQETQYF
TRBJ2-7 | TRBV19 | NA | 14 | TRBD2 | TGTGCCAGTACGAGGACTAGCGGAGTATACGAGCAGTACTTC | CASTRTSGVYEQYF
TRBJ2-7 | TRBV5-4 | NA | 13 | NA | TGTGCCAGCAGGGATGGGGTAGGGGAATGGGAGTACTTC | CASRDGVGEWEYF
TRBJ2-5 | TRBV19 | NA | 15 | NA | TGTGCCAGTAGTTCACACGGCCGAGGGGGTGAGGCCCAGTACTTC | CASSSHGRGGEAQYF
TRBJ2-1 | TRBV10-2 | NA | 14 | TRBD2 | TGCGCCACCGGGACTAGCGGGTTATACAATGAGCAGTTCTTC | CATGTSGLYNEQFF
TRBJ2-7 | TRBV18 | NA | 14 | NA | TGTGCCAGCTCACCGAGGGACACAGACTACGAGCGGTACTTC | CASSPRDTDYERYF
TRBJ1-6 | TRBV21-1 | NA | 15 | NA | TGTGCCAGACCAGGGAGGCCAGTAGGCAATTCACCCCTCCACTTT | CARPGRPVGNSPLHF
TRBJ2-7 | TRBV29-1 | NA | 12 | NA | TGCAGCGTGCGACAGGCCTCCTACGAGCAGTACTTC | CSVRQASYEQYF
TRBJ1-1 | TRBV5-1 | NA | 14 | TRBD1 | TGCGCCAGCAGCTTGGTTGTCAGGGGGACTGAAGCTTTCTTT | CASSLVVRGTEAFF
TRBJ1-6 | TRBV7-9 | NA | 19 | TRBD1 | TGTGCCAGCAGCGCTCCGGGACCGAGACCCGACACGGGACAGTCACCCCTCCACTTT | CASSAPGPRPDTGQSPLHF
TRBJ1-5 | TRBV28 | NA | 12 | NA | TGTGCCGGGGGGGGAGGCAATCAGCCCCAGCATTTT | CAGGGGNQPQHF
TRBJ1-6 | TRBV9 | NA | 14 | NA | TGTGCCAGCAGCTTACGGACAGTTAATTCACCCCTCCACTTT | CASSLRTVNSPLHF
TRBJ2-7 | TRBV28 | once | 15 | NA | TGTGCCATCCTCGGAGATAGCGGTTCTTCCTACGAGCAGTACTTC | CAILGDSGSSYEQYF
TRBJ1-5 | TRBV30 | NA | 14 | TRBD1 | TGTGCCTGGAGTGGGGGACAGGGGGTCCAGCCCCAGCATTTT | CAWSGGQGVQPQHF
TRBJ2-1 | TRBV4-1 | NA | 15 | TRBD2 | TGCGCCAGCAGCCAAATGACTAGCGGGGGTGGAGAGCAGTTCTTC | CASSQMTSGGGEQFF
TRBJ2-2 | TRBV6-5 | NA | 15 | TRBD2 | TGTGCCAGCAGTAGGCAGCGGGGGAACACCGGGGAGCTGTTTTTT | CASSRQRGNTGELFF
TRBJ1-5 | TRBV2 | NA | 16 | TRBD1 | TGTGCCAGCAGTGAAGCGAGGGGACAGCTAAATCAGCCCCAGCATTTT | CASSEARGQLNQPQHF
TRBJ2-7 | TRBV10-3 | NA | 12 | NA | TGTGCCATCAGTGAAGTGGGGAGCGAGCAGTACTTC | CAISEVGSEQYF
TRBJ1-1 | TRBV19 | NA | 13 | NA | TGTGCCAGTAGTATAGACGCCGAAGATCGGGCTTTCTTT | CASSIDAEDRAFF
TRBJ2-1 | TRBV7-2 | NA | 12 | TRBD2 | TGTGCCAGCAGCTTCTTAGCGGGGCAGCAGTTCTTC | CASSFLAGQQFF
TRBJ1-3 | TRBV11-1 | NA | 14 | TRBD1 | TGTGCCAGCAGCTCCGGGACAGGTGGAAACACCATATATTTT | CASSSGTGGNTIYF
TRBJ1-2 | TRBV7-9 | NA | 16 | TRBD1 | TGTGCCAGCAGCCGGATGGGGACAGAGTCTAACTATGGCTACACCTTC | CASSRMGTESNYGYTF
TRBJ2-1 | TRBV27 | NA | 14 | TRBD1 | TGTGCCAGCTTCGGACAGGGGAATTCTGGTGAGCAGTTCTTC | CASFGQGNSGEQFF
TRBJ2-3 | TRBV28 | NA | 17 | TRBD2 | TGTGCCAGCAGCCCTCCAGCGGGAGGGGGAAGCACAGATACGCAGTATTTT | CASSPPAGGGSTDTQYF
TRBJ2-2 | TRBV29-1 | NA | 12 | TRBD2 | TGCAGCGCGGGACTAAACACCGGGGAGCTGTTTTTT | CSAGLNTGELFF
TRBJ1-1 | TRBV19 | NA | 13 | TRBD1 | TGTGCCAGTAGTATACAGGGGGGCACTGAAGCTTTCTTT | CASSIQGGTEAFF
TRBJ2-2 | TRBV19 | NA | 14 | NA | TGTGCCAGTAGTACCGGGAGGAACACCGGGGAGCTGTTTTTT | CASSTGRNTGELFF
TRBJ1-3 | TRBV28 | many | 16 | NA | TGTGCCAGCACGCCTCCGCCGGGAAACTCTGGAAACACCATATATTTT | CASTPPPGNSGNTIYF
TRBJ2-5 | TRBV5-5 | once | 15 | TRBD1 | TGTGCCAGCAGCTCCGGGACAGGGGTACAAGAGACCCAGTACTTC | CASSSGTGVQETQYF
TRBJ1-5 | TRBV27 | NA | 14 | NA | TGTGCCAGCAGTTTAGACGGAGACAATCAGCCCCAGCATTTT | CASSLDGDNQPQHF
TRBJ1-2 | TRBV3-1/TRBV3-2 | NA | 13 | NA | TGTGCCAGCAGCCAAGAAGGGGTTGGAGGCTACACCTTC | CASSQEGVGGYTF
TRBJ2-7 | TRBV4-1 | NA | 15 | TRBD2 | TGCGCCAGCAGCCAACTAGCGGAAACAACCTACGAGCAGTACTTC | CASSQLAETTYEQYF
TRBJ2-1 | TRBV24-1 | NA | 15 | TRBD2 | TGTGCCACCAGTGCCGGAGCGGGAGTCTACAATGAGCAGTTCTTC | CATSAGAGVYNEQFF
TRBJ1-2 | TRBV7-9 | NA | 14 | TRBD1 | TGTGCCAGCAGCGTAGGACAGGGATTTTATGGCTACACCTTC | CASSVGQGFYGYTF